This T cell receptor (beta chain) was found in a study of PD-L1 blockade in urothelial cancer. Study details: Patients arrived having already received 0 to 3 prior chemotherapy regimens.

Synthetic TCR analog templates were added to each PCR reaction. Libraries were prepared by immunoSEQ multiplex PCR; TCRdb keeps only in-frame clonotypes and omits some of them. Of about 95,000 clones listed, around 90% are singletons. Time point in this sample: pretreatment peripheral blood. CDR1 and CDR2 (germline): SGHVS, FQNEAQ. This CDR3 comprises 17 residues. Trimming took off 6 bases at V and 4 bases at J, with 22 bases between the two ends. On this clone itself: The sample carries other DNA sequences with the same CDR3.

The sample here was PBMCs, taken around atezolizumab (anti-PD-L1) treatment. This chain joins TRBV7-8 and TRBJ1-5; tentative D call: TRBD1 (5 bases). This TCR was sampled from a man between 60 and 75 years old with urothelial cancer. This CDR3 is CASRQMGGTHSNQPQHF. Here the CDR3 DNA reads TGTGCCAGCAGACAAATGGGCGGGACCCATAGTAATCAGCCCCAGCATTTT.